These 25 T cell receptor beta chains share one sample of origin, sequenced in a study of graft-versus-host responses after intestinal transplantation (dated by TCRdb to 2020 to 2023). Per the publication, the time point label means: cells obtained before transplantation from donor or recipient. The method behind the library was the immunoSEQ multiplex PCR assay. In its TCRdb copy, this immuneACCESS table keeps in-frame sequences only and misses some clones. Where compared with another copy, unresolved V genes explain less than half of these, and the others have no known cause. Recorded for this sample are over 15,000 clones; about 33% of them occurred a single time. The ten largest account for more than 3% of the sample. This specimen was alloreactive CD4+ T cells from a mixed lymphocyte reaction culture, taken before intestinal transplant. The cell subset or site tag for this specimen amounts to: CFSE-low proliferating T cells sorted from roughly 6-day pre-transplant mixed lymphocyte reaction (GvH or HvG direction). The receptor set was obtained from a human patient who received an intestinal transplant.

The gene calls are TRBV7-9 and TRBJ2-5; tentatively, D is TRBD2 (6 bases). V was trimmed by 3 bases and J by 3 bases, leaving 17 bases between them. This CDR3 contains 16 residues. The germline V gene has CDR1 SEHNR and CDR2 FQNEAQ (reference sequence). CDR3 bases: TGTGCCAGCAGCTTTACCGGAGGGGTGGAGAAAGAGACCCAGTACTTC. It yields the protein CASSFTGGVEKETQYF.

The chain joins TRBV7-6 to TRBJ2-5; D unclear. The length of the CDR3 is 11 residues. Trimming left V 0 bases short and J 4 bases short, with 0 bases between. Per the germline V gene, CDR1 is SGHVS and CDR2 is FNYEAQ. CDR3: CASSLAETQYF. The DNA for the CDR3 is TGTGCCAGCAGCTTAGCAGAGACCCAGTACTTC.

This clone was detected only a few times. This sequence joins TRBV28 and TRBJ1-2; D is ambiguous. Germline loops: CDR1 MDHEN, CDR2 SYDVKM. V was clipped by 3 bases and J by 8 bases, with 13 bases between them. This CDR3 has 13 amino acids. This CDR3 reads CASSFSRVLGYTF. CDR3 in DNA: TGTGCCAGCAGTTTTTCCCGGGTTCTAGGCTACACCTTC.

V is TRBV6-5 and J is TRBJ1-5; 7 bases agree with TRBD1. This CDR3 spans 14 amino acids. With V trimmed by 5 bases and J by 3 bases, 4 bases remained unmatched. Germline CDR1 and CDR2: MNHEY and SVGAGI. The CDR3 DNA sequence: TGTGCCAGCAGTCTACAGGGGCTCAATCAGCCCCAGCATTTT. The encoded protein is CASSLQGLNQPQHF.

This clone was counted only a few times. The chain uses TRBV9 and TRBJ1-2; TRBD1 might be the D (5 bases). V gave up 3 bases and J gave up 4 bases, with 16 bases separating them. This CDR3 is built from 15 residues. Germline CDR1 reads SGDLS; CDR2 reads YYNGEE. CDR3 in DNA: TGTGCCAGCAGCGCAGTGGTCACAGGCGTCTATGGCTACACCTTC. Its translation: CASSAVVTGVYGYTF.

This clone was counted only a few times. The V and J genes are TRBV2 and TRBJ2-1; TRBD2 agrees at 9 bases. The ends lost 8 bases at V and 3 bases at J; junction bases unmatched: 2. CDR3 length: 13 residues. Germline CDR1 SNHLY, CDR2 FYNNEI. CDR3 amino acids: CASSSGIYNEQFF. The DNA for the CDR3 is TGTGCCAGCTCTAGCGGGATCTACAATGAGCAGTTCTTC.

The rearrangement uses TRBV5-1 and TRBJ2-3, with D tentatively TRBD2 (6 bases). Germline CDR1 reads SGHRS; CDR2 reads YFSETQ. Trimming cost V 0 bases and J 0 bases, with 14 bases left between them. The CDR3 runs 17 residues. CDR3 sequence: CASSLGMSGLSTDTQYF. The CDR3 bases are TGCGCCAGCAGCTTGGGGATGTCGGGACTTAGCACAGATACGCAGTATTTT.

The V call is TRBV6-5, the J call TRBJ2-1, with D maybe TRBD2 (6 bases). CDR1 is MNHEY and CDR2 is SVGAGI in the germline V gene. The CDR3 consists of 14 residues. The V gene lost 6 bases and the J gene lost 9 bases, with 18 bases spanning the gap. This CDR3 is CASRPKRLVLEQFF. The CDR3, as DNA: TGTGCCAGCAGACCCAAAAGACTAGTCCTTGAGCAGTTCTTC.

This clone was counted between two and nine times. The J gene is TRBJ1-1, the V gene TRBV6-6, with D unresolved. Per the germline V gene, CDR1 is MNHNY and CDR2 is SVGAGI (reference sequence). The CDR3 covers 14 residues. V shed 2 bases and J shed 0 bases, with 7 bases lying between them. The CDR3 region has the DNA TGTGCCAGCAGTTACCGAGACATGAACACTGAAGCTTTCTTT. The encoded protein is CASSYRDMNTEAFF.

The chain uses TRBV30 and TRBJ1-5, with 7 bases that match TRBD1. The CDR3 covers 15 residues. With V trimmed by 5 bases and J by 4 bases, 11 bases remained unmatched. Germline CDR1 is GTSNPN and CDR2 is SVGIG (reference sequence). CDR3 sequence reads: CAWGPTGSENQPQHF. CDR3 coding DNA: TGTGCCTGGGGCCCGACAGGGAGTGAAAATCAGCCCCAGCATTTT.

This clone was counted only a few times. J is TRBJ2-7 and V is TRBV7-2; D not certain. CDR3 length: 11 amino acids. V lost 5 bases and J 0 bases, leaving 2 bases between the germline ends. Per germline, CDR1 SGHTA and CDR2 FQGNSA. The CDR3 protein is CASSPSYEQYF. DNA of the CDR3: TGTGCCAGCAGCCCCTCCTACGAGCAGTACTTC.

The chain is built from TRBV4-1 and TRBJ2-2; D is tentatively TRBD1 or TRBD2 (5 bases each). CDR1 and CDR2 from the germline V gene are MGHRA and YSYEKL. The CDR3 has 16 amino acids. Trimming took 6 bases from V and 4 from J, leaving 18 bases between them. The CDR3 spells CASSTRDRGATGELFF. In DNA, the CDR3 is TGCGCCAGCAGTACCCGGGACCGAGGGGCCACCGGGGAGCTGTTTTTT.

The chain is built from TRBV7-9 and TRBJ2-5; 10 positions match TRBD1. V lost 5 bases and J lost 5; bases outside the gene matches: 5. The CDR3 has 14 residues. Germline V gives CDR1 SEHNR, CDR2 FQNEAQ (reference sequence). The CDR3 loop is CASSPTGGEETQYF. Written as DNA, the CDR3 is TGTGCCAGCAGCCCGACAGGGGGCGAGGAGACCCAGTACTTC.

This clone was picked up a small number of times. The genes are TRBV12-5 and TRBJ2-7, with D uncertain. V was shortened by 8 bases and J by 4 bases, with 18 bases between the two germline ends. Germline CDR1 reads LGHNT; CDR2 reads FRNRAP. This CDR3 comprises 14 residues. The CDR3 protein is CASNTVGRSYEQYF. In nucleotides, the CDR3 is TGTGCTAGTAACACCGTCGGCCGTTCTTACGAGCAGTACTTC.

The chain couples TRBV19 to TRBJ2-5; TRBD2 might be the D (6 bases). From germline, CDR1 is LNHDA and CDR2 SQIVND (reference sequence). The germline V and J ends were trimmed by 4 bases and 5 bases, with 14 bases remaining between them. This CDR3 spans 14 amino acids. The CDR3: CASSTGRRRETQYF. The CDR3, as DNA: TGTGCCAGTAGTACCGGGAGAAGACGGGAGACCCAGTACTTC.

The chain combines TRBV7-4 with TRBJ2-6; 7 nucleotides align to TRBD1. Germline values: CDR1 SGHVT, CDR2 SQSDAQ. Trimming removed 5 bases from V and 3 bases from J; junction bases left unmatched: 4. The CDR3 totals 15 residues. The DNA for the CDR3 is TGTGCCAGCAGCCCACAGGGGCGTGGGGCCAACGTCCTGACTTTC. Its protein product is CASSPQGRGANVLTF.

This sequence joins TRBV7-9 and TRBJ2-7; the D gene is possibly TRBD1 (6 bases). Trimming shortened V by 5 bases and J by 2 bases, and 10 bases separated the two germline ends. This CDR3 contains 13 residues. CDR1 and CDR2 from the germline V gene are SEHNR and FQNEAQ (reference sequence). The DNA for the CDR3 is TGTGCCAGCAGCCCACAGGGTCCCTACGAGCAGTACTTC. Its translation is CASSPQGPYEQYF.

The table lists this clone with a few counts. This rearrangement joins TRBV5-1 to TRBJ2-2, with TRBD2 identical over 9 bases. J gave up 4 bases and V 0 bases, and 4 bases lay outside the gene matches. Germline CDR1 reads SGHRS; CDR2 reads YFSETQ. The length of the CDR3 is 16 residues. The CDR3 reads CASSLGLAASTGELFF. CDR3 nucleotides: TGCGCCAGCAGCTTGGGACTAGCGGCTTCCACCGGGGAGCTGTTTTTT.

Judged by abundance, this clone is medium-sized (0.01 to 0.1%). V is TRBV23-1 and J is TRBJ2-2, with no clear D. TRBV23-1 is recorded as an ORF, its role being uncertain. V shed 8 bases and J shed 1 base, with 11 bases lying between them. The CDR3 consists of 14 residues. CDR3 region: CASRYTWNTGELFF. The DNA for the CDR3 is TGCGCCAGCCGATATACTTGGAACACCGGGGAGCTGTTTTTT.

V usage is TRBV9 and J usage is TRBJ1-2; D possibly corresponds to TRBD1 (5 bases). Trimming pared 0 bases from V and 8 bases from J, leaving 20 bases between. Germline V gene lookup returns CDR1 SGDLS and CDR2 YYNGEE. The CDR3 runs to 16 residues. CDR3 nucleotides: TGTGCCAGCAGCGTAGCGGGAACGGGGAGAGGGGAAGGCTACACCTTC. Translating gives CASSVAGTGRGEGYTF.

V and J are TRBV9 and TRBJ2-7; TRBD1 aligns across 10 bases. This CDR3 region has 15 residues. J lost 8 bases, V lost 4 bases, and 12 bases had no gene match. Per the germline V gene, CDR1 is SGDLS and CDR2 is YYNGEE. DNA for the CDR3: TGTGCCAGCAGCTCAACCGGGACAGGGGCTACAAAGCAGTACTTC. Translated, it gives CASSSTGTGATKQYF.

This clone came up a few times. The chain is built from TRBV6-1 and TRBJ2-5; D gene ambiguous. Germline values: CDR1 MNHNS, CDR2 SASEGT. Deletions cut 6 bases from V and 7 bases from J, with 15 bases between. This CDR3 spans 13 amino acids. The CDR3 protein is CASSLPGSVTQYF. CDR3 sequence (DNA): TGTGCCAGCAGCCTACCAGGAAGCGTGACCCAGTACTTC.

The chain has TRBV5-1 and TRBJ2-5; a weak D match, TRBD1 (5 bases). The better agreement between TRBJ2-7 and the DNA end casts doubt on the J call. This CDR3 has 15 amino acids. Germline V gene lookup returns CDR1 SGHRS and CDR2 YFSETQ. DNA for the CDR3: TGCGCCAGCTCCAACTCTCAGGGTTCGGGCTACGAGCAGTACTTC. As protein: CASSNSQGSGYEQYF.

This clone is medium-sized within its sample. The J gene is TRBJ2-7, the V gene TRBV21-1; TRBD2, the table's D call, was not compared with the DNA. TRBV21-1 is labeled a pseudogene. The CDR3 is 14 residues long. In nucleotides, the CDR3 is TGTGCCAGCAGCAAACACCGGAGCTCCTACGAGCAGTACTTC. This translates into CASSKHRSSYEQYF.

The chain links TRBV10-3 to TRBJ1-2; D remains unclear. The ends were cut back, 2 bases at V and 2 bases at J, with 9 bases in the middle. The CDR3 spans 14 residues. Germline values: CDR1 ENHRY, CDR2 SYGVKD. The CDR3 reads CAISETGRNYGYTF. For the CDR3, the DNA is TGTGCCATCAGTGAGACGGGTCGGAACTATGGCTACACCTTC.